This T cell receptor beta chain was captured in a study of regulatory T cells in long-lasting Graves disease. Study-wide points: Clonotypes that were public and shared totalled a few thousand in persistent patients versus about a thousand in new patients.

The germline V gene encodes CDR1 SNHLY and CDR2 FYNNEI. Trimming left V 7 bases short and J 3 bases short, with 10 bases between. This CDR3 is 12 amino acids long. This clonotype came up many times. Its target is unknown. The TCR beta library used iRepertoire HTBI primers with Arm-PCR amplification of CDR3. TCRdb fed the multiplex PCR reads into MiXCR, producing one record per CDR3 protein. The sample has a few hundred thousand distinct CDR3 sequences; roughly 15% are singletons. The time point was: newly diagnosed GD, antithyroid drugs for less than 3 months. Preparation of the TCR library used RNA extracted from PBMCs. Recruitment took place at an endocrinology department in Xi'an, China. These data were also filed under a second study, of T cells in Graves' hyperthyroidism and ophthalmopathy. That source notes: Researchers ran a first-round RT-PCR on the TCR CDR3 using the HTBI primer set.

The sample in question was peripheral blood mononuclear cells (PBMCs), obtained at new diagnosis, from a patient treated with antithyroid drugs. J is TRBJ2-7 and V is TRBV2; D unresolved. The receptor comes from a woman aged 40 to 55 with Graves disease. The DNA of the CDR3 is TGTGCCAGCAAGAAGGTTAGCTACGAGCAGTACTTC. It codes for CASKKVSYEQYF.